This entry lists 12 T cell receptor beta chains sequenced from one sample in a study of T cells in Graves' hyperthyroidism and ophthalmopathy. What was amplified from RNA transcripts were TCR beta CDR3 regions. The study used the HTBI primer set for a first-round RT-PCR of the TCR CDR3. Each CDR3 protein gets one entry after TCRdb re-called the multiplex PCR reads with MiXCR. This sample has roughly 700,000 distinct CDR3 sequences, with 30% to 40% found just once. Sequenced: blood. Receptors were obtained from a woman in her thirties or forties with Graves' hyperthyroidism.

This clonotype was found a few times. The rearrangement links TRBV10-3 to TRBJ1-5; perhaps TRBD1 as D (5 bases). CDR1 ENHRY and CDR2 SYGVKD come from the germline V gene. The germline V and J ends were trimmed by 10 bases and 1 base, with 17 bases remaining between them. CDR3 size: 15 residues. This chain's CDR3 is CASRADRDSNQPQHF. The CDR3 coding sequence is TGTGCCAGCAGGGCGGACCGGGACAGCAATCAGCCCCAGCATTTT.

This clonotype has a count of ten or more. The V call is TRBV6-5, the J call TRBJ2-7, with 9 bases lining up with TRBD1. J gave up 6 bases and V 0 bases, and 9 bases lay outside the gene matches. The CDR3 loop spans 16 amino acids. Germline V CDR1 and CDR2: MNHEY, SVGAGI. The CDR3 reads CASSYSGTGFVAEQYF. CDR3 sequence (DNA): TGTGCCAGCAGTTACTCCGGGACAGGGTTCGTGGCCGAGCAGTACTTC.

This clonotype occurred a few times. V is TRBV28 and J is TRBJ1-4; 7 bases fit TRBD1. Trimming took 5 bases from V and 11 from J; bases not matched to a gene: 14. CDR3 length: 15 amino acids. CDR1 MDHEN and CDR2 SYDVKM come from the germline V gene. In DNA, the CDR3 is TGTGCCAGCAGTACCACCCCCGACAGGGTATGGAAACTGTTTTTT. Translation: CASSTTPDRVWKLFF.

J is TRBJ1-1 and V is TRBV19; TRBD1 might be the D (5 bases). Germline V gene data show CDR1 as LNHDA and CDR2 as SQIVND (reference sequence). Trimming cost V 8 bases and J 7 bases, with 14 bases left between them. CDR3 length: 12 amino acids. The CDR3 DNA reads TGTGCCAGTTGGGGAAGGGGCAGTGAAGCTTTCTTT. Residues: CASWGRGSEAFF. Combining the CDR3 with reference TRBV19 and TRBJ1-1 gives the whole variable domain DGGITQSPKYLFRKEGQNVTLSCEQNLNHDAMYWYRQDPGQGLRLIYYSQIVNDFQKGDIAEGYSVSREKKESFPLTVTSAQKNPTAFYLCASWGRGSEAFFGQGTRLTVV.

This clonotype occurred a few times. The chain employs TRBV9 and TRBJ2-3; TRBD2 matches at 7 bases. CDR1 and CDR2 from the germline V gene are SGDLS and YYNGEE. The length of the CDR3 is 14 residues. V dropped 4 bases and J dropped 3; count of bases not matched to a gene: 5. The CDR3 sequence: CASSTQLATDTQYF. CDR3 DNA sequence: TGTGCCAGCAGCACACAACTAGCGACAGATACGCAGTATTTT.

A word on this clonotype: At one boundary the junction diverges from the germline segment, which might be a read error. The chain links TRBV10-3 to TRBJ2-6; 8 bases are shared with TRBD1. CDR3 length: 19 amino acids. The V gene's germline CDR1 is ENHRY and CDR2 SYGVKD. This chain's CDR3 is CASSLFLGTGDSGANVLTF. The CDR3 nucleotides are TGTGCCAGCAGTTTATTTCTCGGGACAGGCGACTCTGGGGCCAACGTCCTGACTTTC.

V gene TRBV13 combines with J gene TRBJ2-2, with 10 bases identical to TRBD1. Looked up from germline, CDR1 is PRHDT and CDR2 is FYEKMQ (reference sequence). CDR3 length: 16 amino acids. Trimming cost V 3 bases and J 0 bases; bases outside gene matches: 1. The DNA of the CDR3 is TGTGCCAGCAGCTTGACAGGGGGCGCGAACACCGGGGAGCTGTTTTTT. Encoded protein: CASSLTGGANTGELFF.

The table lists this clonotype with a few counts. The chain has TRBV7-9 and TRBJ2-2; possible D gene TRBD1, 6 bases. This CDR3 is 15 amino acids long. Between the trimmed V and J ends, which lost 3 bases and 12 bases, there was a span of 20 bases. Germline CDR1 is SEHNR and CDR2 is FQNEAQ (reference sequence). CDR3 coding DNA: TGTGCCAGCAGCTTGTCTGGGGGCCCCGAGAGGAAGCTGTTTTTT. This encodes CASSLSGGPERKLFF.

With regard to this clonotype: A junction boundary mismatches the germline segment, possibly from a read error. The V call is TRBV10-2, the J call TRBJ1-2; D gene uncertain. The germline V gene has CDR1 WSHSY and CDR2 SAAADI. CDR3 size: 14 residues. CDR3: CASSPSGRVYGYAF. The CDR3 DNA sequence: TGTGCCAGCAGCCCCTCAGGTCGCGTCTATGGCTACGCCTTC.

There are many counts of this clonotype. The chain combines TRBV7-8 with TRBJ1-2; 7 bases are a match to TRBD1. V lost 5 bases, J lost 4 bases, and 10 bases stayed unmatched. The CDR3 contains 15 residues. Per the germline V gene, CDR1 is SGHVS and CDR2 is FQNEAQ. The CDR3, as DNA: TGTGCCAGCAGCCCCCGACAGGGTCCCACCTATGGCTACACCTTC. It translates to CASSPRQGPTYGYTF.

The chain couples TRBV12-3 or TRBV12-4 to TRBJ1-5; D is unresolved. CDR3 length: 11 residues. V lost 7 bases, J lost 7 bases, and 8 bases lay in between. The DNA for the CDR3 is TGTGCCAGCACCATGGGACAGCCCCAGCATTTT. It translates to CASTMGQPQHF.

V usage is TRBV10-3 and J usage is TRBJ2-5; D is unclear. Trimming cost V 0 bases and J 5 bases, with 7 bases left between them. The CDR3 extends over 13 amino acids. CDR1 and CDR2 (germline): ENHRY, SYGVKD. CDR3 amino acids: CAISESPAETQYF. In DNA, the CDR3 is TGTGCCATCAGTGAGTCCCCCGCGGAGACCCAGTACTTC.